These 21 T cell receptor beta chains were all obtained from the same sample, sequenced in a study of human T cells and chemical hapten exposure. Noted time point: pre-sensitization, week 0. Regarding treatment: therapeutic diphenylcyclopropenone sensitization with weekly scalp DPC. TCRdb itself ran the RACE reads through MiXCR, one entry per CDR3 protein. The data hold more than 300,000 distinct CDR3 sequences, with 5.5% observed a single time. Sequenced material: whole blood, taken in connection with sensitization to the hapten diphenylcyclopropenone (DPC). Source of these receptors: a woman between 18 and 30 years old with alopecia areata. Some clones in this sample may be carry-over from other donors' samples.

CDR3 sequence reads: CASSNSPGTGSTNEKLFF. The CDR3 region has the DNA TGTGCCAGCAGTAATAGTCCCGGGACAGGGTCAACTAATGAAAAACTGTTTTTT. This sequence joins TRBV12-3 or TRBV12-4 and TRBJ1-4; 9 positions agree with TRBD1. V gave up 5 bases and J gave up 0 bases; unmatched junction bases: 10. CDR3 size: 18 residues.

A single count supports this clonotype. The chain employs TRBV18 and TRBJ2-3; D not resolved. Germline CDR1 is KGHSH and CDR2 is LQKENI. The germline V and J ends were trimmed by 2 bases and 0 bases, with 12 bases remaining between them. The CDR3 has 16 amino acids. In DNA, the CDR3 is TGTGCCAGCTCACCAGGAACAACCCGAAGCACAGATACGCAGTATTTT. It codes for CASSPGTTRSTDTQYF.

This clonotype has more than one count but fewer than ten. The CDR3 DNA sequence: TGTGCCAGCAGCACTAGCGGGGGGAATCAAGTCCCGCAGTTCTTC. This translates into CASSTSGGNQVPQFF. The V and J genes are TRBV7-2 and TRBJ2-1; 12 bases line up with TRBD2. CDR1 is SGHTA and CDR2 is FQGNSA in the germline V gene. The V gene end was trimmed by 5 bases and the J gene end by 12 bases; junction bases not matched to a gene: 11. The CDR3 totals 15 residues.

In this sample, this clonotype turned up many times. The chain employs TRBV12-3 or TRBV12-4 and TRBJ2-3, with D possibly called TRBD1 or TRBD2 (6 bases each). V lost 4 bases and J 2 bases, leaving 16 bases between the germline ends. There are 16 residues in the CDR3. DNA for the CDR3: TGTGCCAGCAGTTCGTCGGGGGCCCGATTCACAGATACGCAGTATTTT. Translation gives CASSSSGARFTDTQYF.

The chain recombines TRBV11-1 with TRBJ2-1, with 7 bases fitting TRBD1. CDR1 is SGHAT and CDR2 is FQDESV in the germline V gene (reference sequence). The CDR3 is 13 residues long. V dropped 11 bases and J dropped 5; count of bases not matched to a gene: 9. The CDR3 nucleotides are TGTGCCGCGAGTGGGACAGCGAACAATGAGCAGTTCTTC. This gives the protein CAASGTANNEQFF.

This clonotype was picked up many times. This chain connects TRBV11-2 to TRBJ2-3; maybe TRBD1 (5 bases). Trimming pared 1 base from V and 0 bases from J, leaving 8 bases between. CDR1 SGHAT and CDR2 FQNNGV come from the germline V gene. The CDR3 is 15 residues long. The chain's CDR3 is CASSLGGFSTDTQYF. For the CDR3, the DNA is TGTGCCAGCAGCTTAGGGGGCTTCAGCACAGATACGCAGTATTTT.

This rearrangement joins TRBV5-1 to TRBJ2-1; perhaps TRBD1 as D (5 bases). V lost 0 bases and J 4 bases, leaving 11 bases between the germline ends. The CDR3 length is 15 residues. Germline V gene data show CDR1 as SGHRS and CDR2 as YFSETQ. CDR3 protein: CASSLEGNSYNEQFF. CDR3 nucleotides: TGCGCCAGCAGCTTGGAGGGGAACTCTTACAATGAGCAGTTCTTC.

CDR3 amino acids: CASSLGPESGDTQYF. Written as DNA, the CDR3 is TGTGCCAGCAGCTTAGGGCCCGAAAGCGGAGATACGCAGTATTTT. The chain links TRBV5-6 to TRBJ2-3, with D possibly matching TRBD2 (5 bases). V shed 2 bases and J shed 5 bases, with 15 bases lying between them. This CDR3 spans 15 amino acids. CDR1 is SGHDT, CDR2 YYEEEE, per germline. The full variable domain, completed using reference TRBV5-6 and TRBJ2-3, is DAGVTQSPTHLIKTRGQQVTLRCSPKSGHDTVSWYQQALGQGPQFIFQYYEEEERQRGNFPDRFSGHQFPNYSSELNVNALLLGDSALYLCASSLGPESGDTQYFGPGTRLTVL.

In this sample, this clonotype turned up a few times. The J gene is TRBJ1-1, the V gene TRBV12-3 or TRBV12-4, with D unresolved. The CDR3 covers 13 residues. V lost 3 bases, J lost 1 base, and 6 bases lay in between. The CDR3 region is CASSFNPNTEAFF. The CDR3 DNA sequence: TGTGCCAGCAGTTTTAACCCGAACACTGAAGCTTTCTTT.

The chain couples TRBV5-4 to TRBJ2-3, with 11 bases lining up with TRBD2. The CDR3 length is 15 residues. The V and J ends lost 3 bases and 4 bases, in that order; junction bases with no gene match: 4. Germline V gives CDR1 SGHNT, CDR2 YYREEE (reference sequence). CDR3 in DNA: TGTGCCAGCAGCTCCGGGACTAGCGGTTCAGATACGCAGTATTTT. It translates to CASSSGTSGSDTQYF.

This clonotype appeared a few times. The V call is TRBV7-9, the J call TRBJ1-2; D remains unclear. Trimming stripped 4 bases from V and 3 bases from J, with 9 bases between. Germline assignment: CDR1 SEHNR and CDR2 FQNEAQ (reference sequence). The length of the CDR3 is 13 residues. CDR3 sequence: CASSSESHYGYTF. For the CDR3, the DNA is TGTGCCAGCAGCTCCGAGTCCCACTATGGCTACACCTTC.

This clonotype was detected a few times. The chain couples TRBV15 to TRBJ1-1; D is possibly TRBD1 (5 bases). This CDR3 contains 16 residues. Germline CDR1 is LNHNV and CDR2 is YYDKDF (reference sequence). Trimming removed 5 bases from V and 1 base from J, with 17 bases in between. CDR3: CATSPGRQGRNTEAFF. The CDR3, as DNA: TGTGCCACCAGCCCAGGTCGGCAGGGAAGGAACACTGAAGCTTTCTTT.

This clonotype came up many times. The CDR3 is CASSLGRDRGNQPQHF. CDR3 in DNA: TGTGCCAGCAGCTTGGGCCGGGACAGGGGTAATCAGCCCCAGCATTTT. This rearrangement joins TRBV7-8 to TRBJ1-5, with 10 bases identical to TRBD1. Germline lookup yields CDR1 SGHVS and CDR2 FQNEAQ. With V trimmed by 3 bases and J by 4 bases, 6 bases remained unmatched. The CDR3 length is 16 residues.

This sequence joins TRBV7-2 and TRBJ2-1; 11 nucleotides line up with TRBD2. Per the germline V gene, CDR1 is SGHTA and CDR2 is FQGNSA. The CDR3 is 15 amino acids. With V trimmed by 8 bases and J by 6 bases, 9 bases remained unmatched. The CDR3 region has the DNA TGTGCCAGCTCTAGCGGGGGGCCGACCTTCAATGAGCAGTTCTTC. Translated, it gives CASSSGGPTFNEQFF.

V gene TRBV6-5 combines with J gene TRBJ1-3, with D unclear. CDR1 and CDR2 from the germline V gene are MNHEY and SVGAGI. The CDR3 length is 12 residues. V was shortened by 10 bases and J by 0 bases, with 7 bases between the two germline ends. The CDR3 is CATGVSGNTIYF. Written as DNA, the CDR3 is TGTGCCACCGGGGTCTCTGGAAACACCATATATTTT.

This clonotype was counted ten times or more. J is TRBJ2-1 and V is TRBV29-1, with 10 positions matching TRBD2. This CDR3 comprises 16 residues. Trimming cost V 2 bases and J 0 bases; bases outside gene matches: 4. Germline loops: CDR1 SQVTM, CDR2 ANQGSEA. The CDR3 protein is CSVESSGRYSYNEQFF. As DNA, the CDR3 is TGCAGCGTTGAATCTAGCGGGAGATACTCCTACAATGAGCAGTTCTTC.

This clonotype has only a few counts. CDR3 DNA: TGTGCCAGCTCACCGAACCAGGTTTCTAACTATGGCTACACCTTC. Its translation: CASSPNQVSNYGYTF. This chain connects TRBV18 to TRBJ1-2, with D hard to call. CDR1 is KGHSH, CDR2 LQKENI, per germline. This CDR3 contains 15 residues. The V gene lost 3 bases and the J gene lost 0 bases, with 11 bases spanning the gap.

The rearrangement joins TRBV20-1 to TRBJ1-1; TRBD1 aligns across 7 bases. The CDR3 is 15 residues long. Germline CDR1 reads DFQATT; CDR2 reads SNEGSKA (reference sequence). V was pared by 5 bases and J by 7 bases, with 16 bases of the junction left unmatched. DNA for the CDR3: TGCAGTGCTCGCGCTGACCCGACAGGGCCTAATGAAGCTTTCTTT. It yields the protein CSARADPTGPNEAFF.

In nucleotides, the CDR3 is TGTGCCAGCAGCGTTGGCACTTCTGGGGCCAACGTCCTGACTTTC. Its translation is CASSVGTSGANVLTF. The V gene is TRBV9, the J gene TRBJ2-6; D gene ambiguous. Trimming removed 2 bases from V and 1 base from J, with 7 bases in between. Germline V lookup: CDR1 SGDLS, CDR2 YYNGEE. This CDR3 has 15 amino acids.

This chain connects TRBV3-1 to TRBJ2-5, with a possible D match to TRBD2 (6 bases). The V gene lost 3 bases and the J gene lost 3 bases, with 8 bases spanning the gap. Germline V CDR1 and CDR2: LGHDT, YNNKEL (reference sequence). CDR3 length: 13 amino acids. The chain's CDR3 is CASSQPGEETQYF. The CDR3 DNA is TGTGCCAGCAGCCAGCCGGGGGAAGAGACCCAGTACTTC.

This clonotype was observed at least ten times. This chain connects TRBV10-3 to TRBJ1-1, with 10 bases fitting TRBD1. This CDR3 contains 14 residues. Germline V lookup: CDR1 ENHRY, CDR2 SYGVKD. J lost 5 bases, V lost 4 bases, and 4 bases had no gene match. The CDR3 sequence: CAISAGQGVTEAFF. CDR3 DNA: TGTGCCATCAGTGCCGGACAGGGGGTTACTGAAGCTTTCTTT.